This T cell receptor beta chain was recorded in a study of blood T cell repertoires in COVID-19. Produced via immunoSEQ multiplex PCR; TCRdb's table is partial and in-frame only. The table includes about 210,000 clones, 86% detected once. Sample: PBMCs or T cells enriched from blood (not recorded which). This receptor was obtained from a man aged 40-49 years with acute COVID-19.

The chain's CDR3 is CASSQVQAYSNQPQHF. CDR3 nucleotide sequence: TGTGCCAGCAGCCAAGTACAGGCTTATAGCAATCAGCCCCAGCATTTT. The chain recombines TRBV28 with TRBJ1-5; maybe TRBD1 (5 bases). The V gene's germline CDR1 is MDHEN and CDR2 SYDVKM. Trimming shortened V by 6 bases and J by 0 bases, and 15 bases separated the two germline ends. The CDR3 runs to 16 residues.